This TCR beta chain was retrieved from a study of T cell repertoires in cytomegalovirus infection. Study-wide context: Based on public TCR beta signatures, there were indications of CMV infection and of a matching HLA type.

TCRdb redid the calling of the reads with MiXCR, one entry per CDR3 protein. The sample has about 150,000 distinct CDR3 sequences, roughly a quarter seen once. This clonotype was detected ten times or more. Its target is not known. Whole-study results and caveats: In two of eight donors, the top clonotype was HLA-C-restricted CMV-specific. Cumulative public TCR beta family frequency identified CMV carriers with the relevant HLA.

Sequenced material: PBMCs. This clonotype was obtained from a human donor in good health (CMV status not recorded). Some clones in this sample may be carry-over from other donors' samples.

The CDR3 region has the DNA TGTGCCAGCAGTTTATCAGGACGCAACGAGCAGTACTTC. Amino acids: CASSLSGRNEQYF. The V and J genes are TRBV28 and TRBJ2-7, with D hard to call. The germline CDR1 and CDR2 sequences are MDHEN and SYDVKM. The V end lost 1 base, the J end lost 5 bases, and 9 bases lay between the germline ends. The CDR3 runs 13 residues.